What follows is one T cell receptor (beta chain) and its context. Its antigen remains unidentified. The sample comes from a study of identical twins. General study findings and limits: Models predicted too little out-of-frame TCR alpha sharing in monozygotic twins. Invariant T cells like MAIT and iNKT could partly confound the zero-insertion analyses. Whereas memory repertoires showed no such difference, abundant cord blood beta clonotypes carried fewer insertions. Twins shared out-of-frame alpha sequences with excess low generation probability.

TCRdb called the 5' RACE reads again in MiXCR, with one record for every CDR3 protein. The sample holds 1.5 million to 2 million distinct CDR3 sequences, more than 30% seen once. Sequencing input: cord blood. The sequence came from a newborn girl in good health.

The CDR3 loop reads CASSPDGGSTDTQYF. Here the CDR3 DNA reads TGCGCCAGCAGCCCCGATGGGGGTAGCACAGATACGCAGTATTTT. The J gene is TRBJ2-3, the V gene TRBV4-1; D assignment may be TRBD1 or TRBD2 (5 bases each). The CDR3 is 15 amino acids. V lost 4 bases, J lost 0 bases, and 11 bases lay in between. Germline V CDR1 and CDR2: MGHRA, YSYEKL.